Listed below are T cell receptor beta chains from one sample, sequenced in a study of CD8 T cells in ankylosing spondylitis. TCRdb redid the calling of the 5' RACE reads with MiXCR, one entry per CDR3 protein. This sample has 350,000 to 400,000 distinct CDR3 sequences, with 20% to 25% found just once. The material sequenced was blood, either unsorted or a sorted T cell fraction (not recorded which). The receptors were gathered from a male donor with ankylosing spondylitis or in good health (not recorded which). Each CDR3 is given with its conserved first and last residue. A D gene is named only where the DNA matches it firmly. Expanded clones are given a class, and other clones once, few, many or no size at all.

j_call	clone_size	d_call	v_call	cdr3_nt	cdr3_aa
TRBJ2-1	few	-	TRBV10-3	TGTGCCATCATGGGGGCAGCGAGCTCCTACAATGAGCAGTTCTTC	CAIMGAASSYNEQFF
TRBJ1-5	few	-	TRBV5-6	TGTGCCAGCAGCTTCAGGGTCGGGGATCAGCCCCAGCATTTT	CASSFRVGDQPQHF
TRBJ2-5	-	TRBD1	TRBV12-3/TRBV12-4	TGTGCCTGCCGGGACAGGGGAGAGACCCAGTACTTC	CACRDRGETQYF
TRBJ2-7	-	TRBD1	TRBV3-1	TGTGCCAGCAGCCAAGATTACAGGGGGCTCTCCTACGAGCAGTACTTC	CASSQDYRGLSYEQYF
TRBJ2-2	-	-	TRBV29-1	TGCAGCGTTTTGAAGAACACCGGGGAGCTGTTTTTT	CSVLKNTGELFF
TRBJ2-1	few	-	TRBV4-1	TGCGCCAGCAGCCAAGTTGGCAGTTATAGCTCCTACAATGAGCAGTTCTTC	CASSQVGSYSSYNEQFF
TRBJ2-1	few	TRBD2	TRBV5-1	TGCGCCAGCAAGCGGGGATCGGAGGGCTACTACAATGAGCAGTTCTTC	CASKRGSEGYYNEQFF
TRBJ2-3	-	-	TRBV4-2	TGTGCCAGCAGCCAAGAAAAGGGACCCACAGATACGCAGTATTTT	CASSQEKGPTDTQYF
TRBJ1-2	many	-	TRBV12-3/TRBV12-4	TGTGCCAGCAGCTGGGAAGACTATGGCTACACCTTC	CASSWEDYGYTF
TRBJ1-6	-	-	TRBV25-1	TGTGCCAGCAGTGAGAGTTGGATAGGGGTTAAATCACCCCTCCACTTT	CASSESWIGVKSPLHF
TRBJ2-7	-	-	TRBV6-1	TGTGCCAGCAGGTCCCCCGGCGAGGGGGCCTACGAGCAGTACTTC	CASRSPGEGAYEQYF